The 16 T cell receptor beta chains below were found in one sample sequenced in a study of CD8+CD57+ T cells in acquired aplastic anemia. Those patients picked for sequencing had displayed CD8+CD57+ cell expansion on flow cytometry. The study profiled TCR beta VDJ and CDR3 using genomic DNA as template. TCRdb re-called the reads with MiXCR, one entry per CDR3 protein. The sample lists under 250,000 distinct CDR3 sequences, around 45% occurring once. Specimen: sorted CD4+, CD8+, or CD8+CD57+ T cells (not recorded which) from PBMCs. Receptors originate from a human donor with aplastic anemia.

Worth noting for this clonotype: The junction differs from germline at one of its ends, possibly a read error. CDR3 in DNA: TGTGCCAGCAGCAGGACTAGCGGGGGCTTTAGTGGCGAGCAGTACTTC. Amino acids: CASSRTSGGFSGEQYF. The chain links TRBV5-1 to TRBJ2-7; 13 bases are shared with TRBD2. The CDR3 spans 16 residues. Per the germline V gene, CDR1 is SGHRS and CDR2 is YFSETQ.

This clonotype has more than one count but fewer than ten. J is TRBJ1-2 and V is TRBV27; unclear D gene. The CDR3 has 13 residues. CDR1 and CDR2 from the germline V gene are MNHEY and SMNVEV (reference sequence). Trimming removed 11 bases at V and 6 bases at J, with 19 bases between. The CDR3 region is CAAGEMGRNGYTF. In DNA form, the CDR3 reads TGTGCCGCTGGGGAGATGGGAAGAAATGGCTACACCTTC.

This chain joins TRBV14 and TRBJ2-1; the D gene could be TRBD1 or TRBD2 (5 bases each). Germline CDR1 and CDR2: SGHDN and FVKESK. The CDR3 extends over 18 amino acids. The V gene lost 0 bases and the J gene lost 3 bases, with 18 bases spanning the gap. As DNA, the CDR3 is TGTGCCAGCAGCCAAGAGGGGACGGGTGAAACCTTCTACAATGAGCAGTTCTTC. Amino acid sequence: CASSQEGTGETFYNEQFF.

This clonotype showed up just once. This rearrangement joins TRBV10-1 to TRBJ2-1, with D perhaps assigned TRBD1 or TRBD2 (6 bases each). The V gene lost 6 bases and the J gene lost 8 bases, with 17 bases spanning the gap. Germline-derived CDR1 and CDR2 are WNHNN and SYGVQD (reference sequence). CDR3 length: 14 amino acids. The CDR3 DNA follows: TGCGCCAGCAGCTTGGGTGGGGGGCCGTATGAGCAGTTCTTC. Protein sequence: CASSLGGGPYEQFF.

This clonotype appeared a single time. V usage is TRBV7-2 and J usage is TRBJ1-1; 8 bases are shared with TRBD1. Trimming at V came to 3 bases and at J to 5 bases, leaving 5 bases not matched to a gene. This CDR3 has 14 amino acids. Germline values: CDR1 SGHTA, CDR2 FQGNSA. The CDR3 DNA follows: TGTGCCAGCAGCTTGCAGGGGGCGCATACTGAAGCTTTCTTT. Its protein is CASSLQGAHTEAFF.

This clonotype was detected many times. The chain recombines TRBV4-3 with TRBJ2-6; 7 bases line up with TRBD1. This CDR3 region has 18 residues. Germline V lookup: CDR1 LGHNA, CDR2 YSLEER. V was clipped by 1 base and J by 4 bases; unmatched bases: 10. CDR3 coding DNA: TGCGCCAGCAGCCAAGGAAGAGACAGGGTGGCCGGGGCCAACGTCCTGACTTTC. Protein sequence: CASSQGRDRVAGANVLTF.

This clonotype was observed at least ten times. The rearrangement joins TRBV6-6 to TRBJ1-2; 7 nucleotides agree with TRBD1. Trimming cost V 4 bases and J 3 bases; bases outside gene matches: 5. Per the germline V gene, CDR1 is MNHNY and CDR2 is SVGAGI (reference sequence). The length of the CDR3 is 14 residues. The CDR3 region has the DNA TGTGCCAGCAGTTCGACAGGGTTGGACTATGGCTACACCTTC. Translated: CASSSTGLDYGYTF.

CDR3 bases: TGTGCCAGCAGTTCCGCTAGCGGGAGTATTTACAATGAGCAGTTCTTC. It yields the protein CASSSASGSIYNEQFF. The rearrangement joins TRBV27 to TRBJ2-1; 10 bases line up with TRBD2. Germline CDR1 reads MNHEY; CDR2 reads SMNVEV (reference sequence). Unmatched junction bases numbered 7, after V lost 4 bases and J lost 4 bases. The CDR3 loop spans 16 amino acids.

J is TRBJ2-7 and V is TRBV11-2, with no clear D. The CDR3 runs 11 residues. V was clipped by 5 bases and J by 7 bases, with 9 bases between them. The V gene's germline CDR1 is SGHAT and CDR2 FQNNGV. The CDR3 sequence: CASSNRLEQYF. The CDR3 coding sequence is TGTGCCAGCAGCAACCGTTTGGAGCAGTACTTC.

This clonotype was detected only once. The CDR3 DNA reads as TGTGCCAGCGGCGGAAGGGAGCAGTTCTTC. It encodes CASGGREQFF. This sequence joins TRBV2 and TRBJ2-1; unclear D gene. Germline values: CDR1 SNHLY, CDR2 FYNNEI. V shed 8 bases and J shed 10 bases, with 9 bases lying between them. The CDR3 covers 10 residues.

This CDR3 is CSVGGVNTEAFF. The CDR3 DNA reads as TGCAGCGTGGGGGGGGTGAACACTGAAGCTTTCTTT. The chain has TRBV29-1 and TRBJ1-1; maybe TRBD1 (5 bases). Germline CDR1 and CDR2: SQVTM and ANQGSEA. V lost 6 bases and J lost 0, with 8 bases in between. The CDR3 has 12 residues.

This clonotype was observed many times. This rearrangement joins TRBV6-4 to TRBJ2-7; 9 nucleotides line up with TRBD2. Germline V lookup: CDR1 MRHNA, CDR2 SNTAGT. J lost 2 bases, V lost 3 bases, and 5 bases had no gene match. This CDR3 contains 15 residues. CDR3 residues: CASSEDSGSPYEQYF. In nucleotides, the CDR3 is TGTGCCAGCAGTGAGGATAGCGGGAGCCCCTACGAGCAGTACTTC.

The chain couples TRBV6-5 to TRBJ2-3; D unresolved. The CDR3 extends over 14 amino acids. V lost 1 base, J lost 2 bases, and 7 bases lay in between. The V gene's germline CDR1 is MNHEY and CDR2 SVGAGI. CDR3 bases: TGTGCCAGCAGTTACTTACAAAACACAGATACGCAGTATTTT. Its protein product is CASSYLQNTDTQYF.

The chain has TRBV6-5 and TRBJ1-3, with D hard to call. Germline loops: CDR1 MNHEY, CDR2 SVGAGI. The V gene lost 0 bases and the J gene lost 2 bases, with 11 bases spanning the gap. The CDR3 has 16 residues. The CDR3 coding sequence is TGTGCCAGCAGTTACTCGTTGAATCTGGCTGGAAACACCATATATTTT. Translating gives CASSYSLNLAGNTIYF.

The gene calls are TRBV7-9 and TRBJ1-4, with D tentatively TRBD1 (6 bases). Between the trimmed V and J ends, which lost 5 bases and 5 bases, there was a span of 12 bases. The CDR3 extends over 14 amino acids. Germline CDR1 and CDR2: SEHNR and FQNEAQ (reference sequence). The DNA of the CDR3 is TGTGCCAGCAGCACGGCAGGGGAAAATGAAAAACTGTTTTTT. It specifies CASSTAGENEKLFF. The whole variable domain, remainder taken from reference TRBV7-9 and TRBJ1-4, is DTGVSQNPRHKITKRGQNVTFRCDPISEHNRLYWYRQTLGQGPEFLTYFQNEAQLEKSRLLSDRFSAERPKGSFSTLEIQRTEQGDSAMYLCASSTAGENEKLFFGSGTQLSVL.

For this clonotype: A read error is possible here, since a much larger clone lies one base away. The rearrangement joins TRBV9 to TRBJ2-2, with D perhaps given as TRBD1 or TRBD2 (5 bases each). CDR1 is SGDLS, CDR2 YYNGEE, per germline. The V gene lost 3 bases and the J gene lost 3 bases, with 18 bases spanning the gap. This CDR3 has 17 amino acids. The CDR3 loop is CASSEEKYGAHTGELFF. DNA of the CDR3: TGTGCCAGCAGCGAGGAGAAATACGGGGCTCACACCGGGGAGCTGTTTTTT.